This T cell receptor beta chain emerged from a study of blood T cell repertoires in COVID-19. Turning to the study itself: Acute-phase and convalescent COVID-19 samples originated in the United States, Italy and Spain. The analysed material was cDNA or gDNA that came from T cells, B-cell-depleted T cells, or PBMCs.

Germline V gene sequence: CDR1 WSHSY, CDR2 SAAADI. The CDR3 spans 14 residues. Trimming cost V 5 bases and J 4 bases; bases outside gene matches: 6. Original processing notes: Reference gene primer amplification gave estimated nucleated cell counts. The table came from immunoSEQ multiplex PCR; TCRdb's copy has only in-frame clones and leaves some out. Clone size and the V and J calls come from that table; the DNA yielded D and trimming. The sample holds around 290,000 clones, 89% seen once. The study drew participants aged roughly 18 to 89 years from about two dozen US areas. The receptor was derived from a woman in her forties who had recovered from COVID-19. The V and J genes are TRBV10-2 and TRBJ2-7; 9 nucleotides match TRBD1. Sequencing used PBMCs or T cells enriched from blood (not recorded which). The CDR3 loop reads CASSTGTGSYEQYF. Here the CDR3 DNA reads TGCGCCAGCAGTACCGGGACAGGGAGTTACGAGCAGTACTTC.